These 13 T cell receptor beta chains were sequenced from one sample in a study of blood T cell repertoires in COVID-19 (dated by TCRdb to about 2020). The library relied on the immunoSEQ multiplex PCR assay. TCRdb holds this immuneACCESS table with in-frame rearrangements only. Some clones are missing; in checked studies, unresolved V genes explain under half, and the rest has no known cause. The sample table records 140,000 to 150,000 clones; approximately 81% of these occur just once. The leading ten clones occupy approximately 8% of the sample. Sequenced sample: peripheral blood. The receptors were gathered from a human donor in a cohort sampled during active COVID-19.

The V gene is TRBV5-4, the J gene TRBJ1-1; D is perhaps TRBD1 (6 bases). Trimming removed 2 bases at V and 0 bases at J, with 11 bases between. The CDR3 has 15 amino acids. The germline V gene has CDR1 SGHNT and CDR2 YYREEE (reference sequence). CDR3 coding DNA: TGTGCCAGCAGCTTAAGCAGGGGAATGAACACTGAAGCTTTCTTT. Its translation: CASSLSRGMNTEAFF. Filled out from reference TRBV5-4 and TRBJ1-1, the complete variable domain reads ETGVTQSPTHLIKTRGQQVTLRCSSQSGHNTVSWYQQALGQGPQFIFQYYREEENGRGNFPPRFSGLQFPNYSSELNVNALELDDSALYLCASSLSRGMNTEAFFGQGTRLTVV.

The rearrangement links TRBV11-2 to TRBJ2-1; 11 nucleotides match TRBD2. The CDR3 runs to 15 residues. Trimming removed 6 bases from V and 3 bases from J; junction bases left unmatched: 4. The germline gives CDR1 SGHAT, CDR2 FQNNGV. The DNA of the CDR3 is TGTGCCAGCAGTCCCGGGACTAGCGGCTACAATGAGCAGTTCTTC. Amino acids: CASSPGTSGYNEQFF.

The chain uses TRBV15 and TRBJ2-1, with 11 bases aligning to TRBD1. Germline V gene data show CDR1 as LNHNV and CDR2 as YYDKDF (reference sequence). V shed 7 bases, J shed 7 bases, and the junction held 6 bases outside the gene matches. The CDR3 has 14 residues. The CDR3 region is CATTGTGGRNEQFF. CDR3 sequence (DNA): TGTGCCACCACCGGGACAGGGGGAAGAAATGAGCAGTTCTTC.

The chain has TRBV13 and TRBJ2-7; 8 nucleotides line up with TRBD2. The length of the CDR3 is 16 residues. Trimming removed 5 bases from V and 6 bases from J; junction bases left unmatched: 15. The germline V gene has CDR1 PRHDT and CDR2 FYEKMQ (reference sequence). Written as DNA, the CDR3 is TGTGCCAGCAGCCCCCCGGGGGGGAGAATGGGTTTCGAGCAGTACTTC. Protein: CASSPPGGRMGFEQYF. The whole variable domain, remainder taken from reference TRBV13 and TRBJ2-7, is AAGVIQSPRHLIKEKRETATLKCYPIPRHDTVYWYQQGPGQDPQFLISFYEKMQSDKGSIPDRFSAQQFSDYHSELNMSSLELGDSALYFCASSPPGGRMGFEQYFGPGTRLTVT.

This sequence joins TRBV7-9 and TRBJ2-7; tentatively, D is TRBD1 (7 bases). The V gene's germline CDR1 is SEHNR and CDR2 FQNEAQ (reference sequence). The CDR3 has 12 residues. Between the trimmed V and J ends, which lost 8 bases and 5 bases, there was a span of 13 bases. The CDR3 here is CASGRTGNEQYF. The CDR3 DNA follows: TGTGCCAGCGGGAGGACAGGTAACGAGCAGTACTTC. The full variable domain, its missing parts supplied by reference TRBV7-9 and TRBJ2-7, is DTGVSQNPRHKITKRGQNVTFRCDPISEHNRLYWYRQTLGQGPEFLTYFQNEAQLEKSRLLSDRFSAERPKGSFSTLEIQRTEQGDSAMYLCASGRTGNEQYFGPGTRLTVT.

V gene TRBV5-6 combines with J gene TRBJ2-7, with 8 bases that match TRBD2. Trimming at V came to 4 bases and at J to 3 bases, leaving 6 bases not matched to a gene. Germline-derived CDR1 and CDR2 are SGHDT and YYEEEE. The CDR3 totals 14 residues. The CDR3 protein is CASSPGLGDYEQYF. The DNA for the CDR3 is TGTGCCAGCAGCCCGGGACTAGGGGACTACGAGCAGTACTTC.

This chain uses TRBV5-4 with TRBJ2-1; D ambiguous. V lost 2 bases and J 5 bases, leaving 14 bases between the germline ends. CDR1 and CDR2 from the germline V gene are SGHNT and YYREEE (reference sequence). The CDR3 contains 15 residues. DNA of the CDR3: TGTGCCAGCAGCTTTGTTTCTGTCCCGGACAATGAGCAGTTCTTC. This translates into CASSFVSVPDNEQFF.

The chain recombines TRBV7-3 with TRBJ2-6, with D unresolved. Germline loops: CDR1 SGHTA, CDR2 FQGTGA. V lost 2 bases and J lost 2, with 4 bases in between. This CDR3 has 14 residues. The CDR3 region has the DNA TGTGCCAGCAGCTTAGGAGCTGGGGCCAACGTCCTGACTTTC. Protein: CASSLGAGANVLTF.

The rearrangement uses TRBV2 and TRBJ1-1, with TRBD1 identical over 7 bases. Per the germline V gene, CDR1 is SNHLY and CDR2 is FYNNEI. The CDR3 spans 14 residues. The ends lost 6 bases at V and 1 base at J; junction bases unmatched: 5. The CDR3 loop reads CASRPQGGNTEAFF. The CDR3 DNA follows: TGTGCCAGCAGGCCCCAGGGGGGGAACACTGAAGCTTTCTTT.

This clone came up a few times. The chain is built from TRBV7-9 and TRBJ1-6; D call uncertain. Germline CDR1 is SEHNR and CDR2 is FQNEAQ (reference sequence). V was trimmed by 2 bases and J by 8 bases, leaving 7 bases between them. The CDR3 is made up of 13 amino acids. The CDR3, as DNA: TGTGCCAGCAGCTTACGCGGGGATTCACCCCTCCACTTT. It specifies CASSLRGDSPLHF.

This clone has ten or more counts. V is TRBV7-8 and J is TRBJ2-7; the D is unclear. The CDR3 spans 14 residues. CDR1 is SGHVS and CDR2 is FQNEAQ in the germline V gene. The ends were cut back, 1 base at V and 7 bases at J, with 14 bases in the middle. The CDR3 region has the DNA TGTGCCAGCAGCTTAGATCGGCCGCCCGGGGAGCAGTACTTC. This encodes CASSLDRPPGEQYF.

The chain uses TRBV5-4 and TRBJ1-4, with TRBD1 as a possible D gene (5 bases). Germline values: CDR1 SGHNT, CDR2 YYREEE (reference sequence). V dropped 3 bases and J dropped 1 base, with 10 bases sitting between them. This CDR3 is 15 amino acids long. The CDR3 reads CASSWGGVTNEKLFF. The CDR3 coding sequence is TGTGCCAGCAGCTGGGGGGGGGTAACTAATGAAAAACTGTTTTTT.

The count of this clone is one. The gene calls are TRBV4-3 and TRBJ2-7, with TRBD1 identical over 10 bases. CDR1 is LGHNA, CDR2 YSLEER, per germline. V lost 4 bases and J lost 5; bases outside the gene matches: 11. The CDR3 totals 16 residues. CDR3 loop: CASSRALGQGGDEQYF. CDR3 sequence (DNA): TGCGCCAGCAGCCGAGCTTTAGGACAGGGGGGGGACGAGCAGTACTTC.